The 13 T cell receptor beta chains below come from one sample, sequenced in a study of cytomegalovirus exposure and HLA in healthy donors. PCR used 60 Vbeta primers and 13 Jbeta primers. Libraries were prepared by immunoSEQ multiplex PCR; TCRdb keeps only in-frame clonotypes and omits some of them. The table records about 200,000 clones, 75% to 90% of them present only once. The sample consisted of PBMCs. These receptors all come from a woman aged 30 to 39 in good health and CMV-seronegative.

The chain uses TRBV28 and TRBJ1-2; D remains ambiguous. V was clipped by 5 bases and J by 8 bases, with 15 bases between them. The germline gives CDR1 MDHEN, CDR2 SYDVKM. This CDR3 comprises 13 residues. The CDR3 DNA follows: TGTGCCAGCAGTCCCCCCTCCCTCTCCGGCTACACCTTC. It yields the protein CASSPPSLSGYTF.

The gene calls are TRBV2 and TRBJ2-1, with TRBD2 matching over 7 bases. J gave up 2 bases and V 6 bases, and 4 bases lay outside the gene matches. In germline, CDR1 is SNHLY, CDR2 FYNNEI. This CDR3 has 14 residues. CDR3 amino acids: CASRKAGAYNEQFF. CDR3 in DNA: TGTGCCAGCAGAAAGGCGGGAGCCTACAATGAGCAGTTCTTC.

This chain links TRBV9 with TRBJ2-3; weak D call: TRBD2 (6 bases). Trimming left V 0 bases short and J 7 bases short, with 15 bases between. CDR3 length: 15 amino acids. Germline V gives CDR1 SGDLS, CDR2 YYNGEE. DNA for the CDR3: TGTGCCAGCAGCGTAGCAGGGACTCGCCCGTATACGCAGTATTTT. It codes for CASSVAGTRPYTQYF. The whole variable domain, filled in from reference TRBV9 and TRBJ2-3, reads DSGVTQTPKHLITATGQRVTLRCSPRSGDLSVYWYQQSLDQGLQFLIQYYNGEERAKGNILERFSAQQFPDLHSELNLSSLELGDSALYFCASSVAGTRPYTQYFGPGTRLTVL.

The chain employs TRBV20-1 and TRBJ1-2; D gene uncertain. Germline values: CDR1 DFQATT, CDR2 SNEGSKA (reference sequence). The CDR3 is 10 amino acids. Trimming removed 6 bases at V and 4 bases at J, with 6 bases between. The CDR3 sequence: CSAQFYGYTF. Written as DNA, the CDR3 is TGCAGTGCCCAGTTCTATGGCTACACCTTC.

In its sample, this clone was seen a few times. The CDR3 reads CASSLGQGRDTIYF. In DNA form, the CDR3 reads TGTGCCAGTAGTCTGGGACAGGGTAGAGACACCATATATTTT. The chain carries TRBV19 and TRBJ1-3; 9 bases are shared with TRBD1. The germline CDR1 and CDR2 sequences are LNHDA and SQIVND (reference sequence). This CDR3 comprises 14 residues. J was trimmed by 8 bases and V by 5 bases; bases with no gene match: 7.

This chain joins TRBV13 and TRBJ2-1; perhaps TRBD2 as D (6 bases). The V end was cut by 5 bases, the J end by 7 bases, with 21 bases between. The CDR3 covers 16 residues. Per the germline V gene, CDR1 is PRHDT and CDR2 is FYEKMQ (reference sequence). Here the CDR3 reads CASSPTRSFLPNEQFF. CDR3 bases: TGTGCCAGCAGCCCGACTAGGTCTTTCCTCCCTAATGAGCAGTTCTTC.

The chain uses TRBV20-1 and TRBJ1-2; D gene ambiguous. Germline V gene data show CDR1 as DFQATT and CDR2 as SNEGSKA (reference sequence). V was trimmed by 6 bases and J by 8 bases, leaving 10 bases between them. The CDR3 length is 10 residues. The CDR3 spells CSARRVGYTF. The CDR3 DNA is TGCAGTGCGAGGAGAGTAGGCTACACCTTC.

The rearrangement links TRBV2 to TRBJ2-2; perhaps TRBD1 as D (5 bases). CDR3 length: 14 residues. Germline V CDR1 and CDR2: SNHLY, FYNNEI. V was clipped by 6 bases and J by 3 bases, with 11 bases between them. CDR3 sequence: CASRGDSYTGELFF. The DNA of the CDR3 is TGTGCCAGCAGAGGAGACAGTTACACCGGGGAGCTGTTTTTT.

A few counts support this clone. V and J are TRBV5-6 and TRBJ2-5, with a possible D match to TRBD2 (6 bases). Looked up from germline, CDR1 is SGHDT and CDR2 is YYEEEE. V was pared by 2 bases and J by 2 bases, with 10 bases between. The CDR3 is made up of 14 amino acids. The CDR3 DNA sequence: TGTGCCAGCAGCTTTACTGGGGGGCAAGAGACCCAGTACTTC. This sequence encodes CASSFTGGQETQYF.

The chain recombines TRBV9 with TRBJ2-5; D is unclear. The CDR3 runs to 13 residues. Germline V gives CDR1 SGDLS, CDR2 YYNGEE. V lost 2 bases to trimming and J lost 9 bases, with 14 bases between them. Here the CDR3 DNA reads TGTGCCAGCAGCGTCCGCCACGGTGCGGCCCAGTACTTC. Amino acids: CASSVRHGAAQYF.

The genes are TRBV7-9 and TRBJ1-5, with D unresolved. The CDR3 spans 13 residues. With 5 bases removed from V and 9 bases from J, the gap between germline ends came to 14 bases. CDR1 and CDR2 from the germline V gene are SEHNR and FQNEAQ (reference sequence). The CDR3 DNA is TGTGCCAGCAGCCCCTCGGGGTCCGGGCCCCAGCATTTT. Translation gives CASSPSGSGPQHF.

The chain has TRBV18 and TRBJ2-7; 10 bases match TRBD2. V shed 6 bases and J 4 bases; nucleotides not matched to a gene: 18. Germline assignment: CDR1 KGHSH and CDR2 LQKENI. This CDR3 spans 18 amino acids. The CDR3 loop reads CASSLSVLAGGLPYEQYF. DNA of the CDR3: TGTGCCAGCTCCTTGTCCGTATTAGCGGGGGGCCTCCCTTACGAGCAGTACTTC.

The rearrangement joins TRBV6-1 to TRBJ2-4; TRBD2 matches at 7 bases. The trim removed 2 bases at V and 10 bases at J, leaving 8 bases unmatched. The germline CDR1 and CDR2 sequences are MNHNS and SASEGT. This CDR3 has 14 residues. The CDR3 protein is CASSEPPSGAIQYF. For the CDR3, the DNA is TGTGCCAGCAGTGAACCCCCTAGCGGAGCAATTCAGTACTTC.